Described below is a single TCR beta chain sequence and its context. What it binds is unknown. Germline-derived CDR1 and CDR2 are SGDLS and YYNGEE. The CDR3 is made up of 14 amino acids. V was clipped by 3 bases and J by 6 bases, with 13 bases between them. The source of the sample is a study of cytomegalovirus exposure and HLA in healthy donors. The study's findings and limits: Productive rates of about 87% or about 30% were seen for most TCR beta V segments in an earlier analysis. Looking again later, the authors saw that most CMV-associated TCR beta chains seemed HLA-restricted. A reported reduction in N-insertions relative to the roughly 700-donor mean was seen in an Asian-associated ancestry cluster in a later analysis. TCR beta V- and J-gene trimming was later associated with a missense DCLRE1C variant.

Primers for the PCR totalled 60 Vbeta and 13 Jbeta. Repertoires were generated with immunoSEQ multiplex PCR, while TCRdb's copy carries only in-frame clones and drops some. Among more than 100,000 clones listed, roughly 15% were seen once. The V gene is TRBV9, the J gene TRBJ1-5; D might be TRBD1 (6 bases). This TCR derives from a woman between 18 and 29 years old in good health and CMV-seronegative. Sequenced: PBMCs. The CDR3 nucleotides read TGTGCCAGCAGCGAACAGGGTGGTAGTCAGCCCCAGCATTTT. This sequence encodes CASSEQGGSQPQHF.